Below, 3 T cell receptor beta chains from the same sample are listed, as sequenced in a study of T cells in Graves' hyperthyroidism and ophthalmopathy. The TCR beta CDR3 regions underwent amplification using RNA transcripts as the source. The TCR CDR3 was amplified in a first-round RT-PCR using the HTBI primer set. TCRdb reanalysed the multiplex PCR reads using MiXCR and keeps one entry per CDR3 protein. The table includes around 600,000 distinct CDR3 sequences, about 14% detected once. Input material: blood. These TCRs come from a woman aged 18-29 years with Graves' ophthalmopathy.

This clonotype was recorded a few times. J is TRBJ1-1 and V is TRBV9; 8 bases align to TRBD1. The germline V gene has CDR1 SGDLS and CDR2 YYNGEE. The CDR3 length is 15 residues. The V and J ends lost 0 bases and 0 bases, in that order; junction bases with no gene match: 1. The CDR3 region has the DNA TGTGCCAGCAGCGTAGGGGACAGGATGAACACTGAAGCTTTCTTT. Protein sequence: CASSVGDRMNTEAFF.

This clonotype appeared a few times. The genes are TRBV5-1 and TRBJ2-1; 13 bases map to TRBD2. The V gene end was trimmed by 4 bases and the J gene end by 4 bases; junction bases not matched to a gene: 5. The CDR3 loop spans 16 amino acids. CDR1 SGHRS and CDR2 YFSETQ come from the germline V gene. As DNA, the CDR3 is TGCGCCAGCAGCGAAGGACTAGCGGGGGAGTACAATGAGCAGTTCTTC. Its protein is CASSEGLAGEYNEQFF.

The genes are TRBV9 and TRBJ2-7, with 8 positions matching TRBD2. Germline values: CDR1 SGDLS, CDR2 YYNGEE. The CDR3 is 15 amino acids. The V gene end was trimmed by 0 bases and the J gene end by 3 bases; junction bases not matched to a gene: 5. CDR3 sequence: CASSVGIGRGYEQYF. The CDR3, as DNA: TGTGCCAGCAGCGTAGGTATCGGGAGGGGCTACGAGCAGTACTTC.